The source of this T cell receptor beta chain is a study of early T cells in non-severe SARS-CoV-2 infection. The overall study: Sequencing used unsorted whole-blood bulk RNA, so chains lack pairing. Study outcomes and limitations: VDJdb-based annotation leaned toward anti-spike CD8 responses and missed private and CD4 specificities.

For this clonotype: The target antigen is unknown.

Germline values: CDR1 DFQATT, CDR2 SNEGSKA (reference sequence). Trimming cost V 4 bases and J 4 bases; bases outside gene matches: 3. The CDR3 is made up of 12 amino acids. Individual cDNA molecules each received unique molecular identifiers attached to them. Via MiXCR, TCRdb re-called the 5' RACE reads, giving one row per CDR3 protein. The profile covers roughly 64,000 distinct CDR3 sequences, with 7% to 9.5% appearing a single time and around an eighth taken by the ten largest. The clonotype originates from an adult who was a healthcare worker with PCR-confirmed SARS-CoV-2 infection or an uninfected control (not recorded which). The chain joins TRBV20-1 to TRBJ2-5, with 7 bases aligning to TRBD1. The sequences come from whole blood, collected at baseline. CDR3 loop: CSAKQGRETQYF. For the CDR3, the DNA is TGCAGTGCTAAACAGGGGAGAGAGACCCAGTACTTC.